This T cell receptor (beta chain) appears in the sequencing data of a study of blood T cell repertoires in COVID-19. Trimming cost V 5 bases and J 4 bases, with 11 bases left between them. The germline V gene encodes CDR1 KGHSH and CDR2 LQKENI. The CDR3 spans 13 residues. TCRdb keeps only in-frame clones here, not all; method: immunoSEQ multiplex PCR. This table has approximately 210,000 clones, approximately 81% appearing once. The specimen sequenced was peripheral blood. The chain has TRBV18 and TRBJ1-2; D possibly corresponds to TRBD1 (6 bases). This TCR was recovered from a woman of 80 years or more with acute or convalescent COVID-19. The CDR3 DNA reads as TGTGCCAGCTCAAGAGGACAGCTCTATGGCTACACCTTC. Protein: CASSRGQLYGYTF.